This T cell receptor beta chain was profiled in a study of cytomegalovirus exposure and HLA in healthy donors. Study-level results: Most of the CMV-associated TCR beta chains (in a later analysis) appeared to be HLA-restricted. Previous analysis showed most TCR beta V segments were productive about 87% or about 30% of the time.

CDR1 and CDR2 from the germline V gene are SNHLY and FYNNEI. This CDR3 has 16 residues. With 0 bases removed from V and 7 bases from J, the gap between germline ends came to 13 bases. PCR was performed using 60 Vbeta and 13 Jbeta primers. Generated by immunoSEQ multiplex PCR, the TCRdb table keeps only in-frame clones and is missing some. Its clone listing holds 50,000 or so clones. The donors (healthy individuals) were bone marrow donors. For this clone: Its antigen is unidentified.

V and J are TRBV2 and TRBJ1-6; D uncertain. This clonotype was obtained from a woman in her 40s in good health and CMV-seronegative. Material for sequencing was PBMCs. The CDR3 loop is CASSEALTRLNSPLHF. The DNA of the CDR3 is TGTGCCAGCAGTGAAGCGCTGACACGGCTAAATTCACCCCTCCACTTT. Full variable domain (rest looked up from reference TRBV2 and TRBJ1-6): EPEVTQTPSHQVTQMGQEVILRCVPISNHLYFYWYRQILGQKVEFLVSFYNNEISEKSEIFDDQFSVERPDGSNFTLKIRSTKLEDSAMYFCASSEALTRLNSPLHFGNGTRLTVT.